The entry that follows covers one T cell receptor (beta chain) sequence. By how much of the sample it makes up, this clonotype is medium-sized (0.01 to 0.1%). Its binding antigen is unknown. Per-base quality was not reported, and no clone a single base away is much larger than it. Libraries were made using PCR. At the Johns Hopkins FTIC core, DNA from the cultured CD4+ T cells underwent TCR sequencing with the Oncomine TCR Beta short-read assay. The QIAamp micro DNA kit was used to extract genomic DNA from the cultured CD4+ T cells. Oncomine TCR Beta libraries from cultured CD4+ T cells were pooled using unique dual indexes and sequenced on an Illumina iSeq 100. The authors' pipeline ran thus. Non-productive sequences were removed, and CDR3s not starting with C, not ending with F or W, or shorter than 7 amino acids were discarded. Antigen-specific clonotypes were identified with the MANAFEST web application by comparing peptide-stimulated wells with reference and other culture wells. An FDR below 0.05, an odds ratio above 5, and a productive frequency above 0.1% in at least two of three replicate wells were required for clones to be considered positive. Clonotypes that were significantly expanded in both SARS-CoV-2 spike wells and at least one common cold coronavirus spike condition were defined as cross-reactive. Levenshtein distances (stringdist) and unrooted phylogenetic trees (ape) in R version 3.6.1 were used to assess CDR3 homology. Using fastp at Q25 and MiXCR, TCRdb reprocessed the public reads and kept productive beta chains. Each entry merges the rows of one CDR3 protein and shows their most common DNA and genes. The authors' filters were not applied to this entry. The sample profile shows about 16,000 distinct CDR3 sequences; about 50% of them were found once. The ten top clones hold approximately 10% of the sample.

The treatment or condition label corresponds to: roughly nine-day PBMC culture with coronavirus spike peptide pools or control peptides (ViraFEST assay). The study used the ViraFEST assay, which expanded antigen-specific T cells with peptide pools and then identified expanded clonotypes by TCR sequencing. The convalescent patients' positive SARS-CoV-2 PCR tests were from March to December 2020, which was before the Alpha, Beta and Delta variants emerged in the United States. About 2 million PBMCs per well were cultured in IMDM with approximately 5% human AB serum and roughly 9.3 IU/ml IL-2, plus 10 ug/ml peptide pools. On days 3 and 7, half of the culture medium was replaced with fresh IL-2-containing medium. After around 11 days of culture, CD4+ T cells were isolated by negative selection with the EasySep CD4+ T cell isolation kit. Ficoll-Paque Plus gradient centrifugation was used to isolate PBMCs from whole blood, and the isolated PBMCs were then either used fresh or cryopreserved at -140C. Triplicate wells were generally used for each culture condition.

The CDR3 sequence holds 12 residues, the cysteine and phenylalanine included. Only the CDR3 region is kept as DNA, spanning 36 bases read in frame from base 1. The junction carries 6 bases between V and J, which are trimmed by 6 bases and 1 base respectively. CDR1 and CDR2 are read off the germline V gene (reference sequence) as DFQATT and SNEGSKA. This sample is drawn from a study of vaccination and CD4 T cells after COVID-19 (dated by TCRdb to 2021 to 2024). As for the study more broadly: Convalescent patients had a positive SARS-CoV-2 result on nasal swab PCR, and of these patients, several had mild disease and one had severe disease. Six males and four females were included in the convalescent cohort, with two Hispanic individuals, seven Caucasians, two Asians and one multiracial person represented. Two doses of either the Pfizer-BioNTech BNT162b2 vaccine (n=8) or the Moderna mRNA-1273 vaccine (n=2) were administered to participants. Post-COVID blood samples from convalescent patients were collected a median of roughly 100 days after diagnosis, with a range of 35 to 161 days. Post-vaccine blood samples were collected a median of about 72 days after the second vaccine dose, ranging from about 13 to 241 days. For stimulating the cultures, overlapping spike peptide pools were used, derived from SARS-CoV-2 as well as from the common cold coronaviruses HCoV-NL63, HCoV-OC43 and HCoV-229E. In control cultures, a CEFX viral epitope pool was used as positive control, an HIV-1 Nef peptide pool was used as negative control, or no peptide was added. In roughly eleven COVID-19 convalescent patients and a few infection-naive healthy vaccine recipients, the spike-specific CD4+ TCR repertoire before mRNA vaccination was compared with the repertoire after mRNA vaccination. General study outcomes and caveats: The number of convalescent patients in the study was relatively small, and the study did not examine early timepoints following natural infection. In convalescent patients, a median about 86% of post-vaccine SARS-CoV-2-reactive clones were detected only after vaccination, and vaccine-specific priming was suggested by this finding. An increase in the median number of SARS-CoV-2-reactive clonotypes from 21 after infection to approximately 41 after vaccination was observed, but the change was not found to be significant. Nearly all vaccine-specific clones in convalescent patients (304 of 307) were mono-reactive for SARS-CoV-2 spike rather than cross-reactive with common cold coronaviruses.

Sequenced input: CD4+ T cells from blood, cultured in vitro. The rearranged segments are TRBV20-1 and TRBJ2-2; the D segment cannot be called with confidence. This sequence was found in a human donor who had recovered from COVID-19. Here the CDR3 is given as CSARENTGELFF. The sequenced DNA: TGCAGTGCGCGAGAGAACACCGGGGAGCTGTTTTTT.